This TCR beta chain is drawn from a study of technical replicates of blood from several donors. Germline CDR1 MGHRA, CDR2 YSYEKL. CDR3 size: 16 residues. Trimming at V came to 6 bases and at J to 8 bases, leaving 15 bases not matched to a gene. TCRdb's copy holds only in-frame clones and misses some; the assay was immunoSEQ multiplex PCR. This sample has 75,000 to 85,000 clones, with more than 90% found just once. This TCR derives from a human donor in good health. The chain links TRBV4-1 to TRBJ2-1, with 8 bases identical to TRBD2. Sequencing was carried out using T cells isolated from PBMCs. In DNA form, the CDR3 reads TGCGCCAGCAGACCCTTAGGACTAGCTCGGTGGGATGAGCAGTTCTTC. Its translation: CASRPLGLARWDEQFF.